This entry lists 23 T cell receptor beta chains sequenced from one sample in a study of identical twins. TCRdb reanalysed the 5' RACE reads using MiXCR and keeps one entry per CDR3 protein. The sample carries hundreds of thousands of distinct CDR3 sequences, 8.5% to 9.5% recorded once. These data were also filed under a second study, of yellow fever vaccine responses in identical twins.

The specimen was PBMCs. These receptors came from a woman under 30 in good health.

This clonotype was recorded a few times. V gene TRBV14 combines with J gene TRBJ2-2, with 12 bases fitting TRBD2. V was pared by 5 bases and J by 6 bases, with 4 bases of the junction left unmatched. The CDR3 spans 15 residues. Germline V gives CDR1 SGHDN, CDR2 FVKESK. CDR3 DNA sequence: TGTGCCAGCAGCGTACTAGCGGGAGGACCCGGGGAGCTGTTTTTT. As protein: CASSVLAGGPGELFF.

At least ten counts were recorded for this clonotype. This chain links TRBV20-1 with TRBJ1-1; D is uncertain. This CDR3 is built from 16 residues. The germline CDR1 and CDR2 sequences are DFQATT and SNEGSKA (reference sequence). V was clipped by 1 base and J by 1 base, with 16 bases between them. The DNA for the CDR3 is TGCAGTGCTAGAGGCTCTACCCGGCGCGGGAACACTGAAGCTTTCTTT. Translated: CSARGSTRRGNTEAFF.

This clonotype has only a few counts. V usage is TRBV29-1 and J usage is TRBJ2-1, with a tentative D call TRBD1 (5 bases). The V gene lost 5 bases and the J gene lost 6 bases, with 26 bases spanning the gap. The germline V gene encodes CDR1 SQVTM and CDR2 ANQGSEA. The CDR3 sequence is 17 residues long. The CDR3 sequence is CSVTLFRALISGNEQFF. DNA of the CDR3: TGCAGCGTTACATTATTCAGGGCACTCATTTCGGGCAATGAGCAGTTCTTC.

This clonotype was detected only a few times. The V and J genes are TRBV5-1 and TRBJ2-1; TRBD1 matches 10 bases. Germline values: CDR1 SGHRS, CDR2 YFSETQ. After removal of 3 bases from V and 7 bases from J, the junction contained 7 bases not matched to a gene. The CDR3 contains 15 residues. The DNA of the CDR3 is TGCGCCAGCAGCTCCGGGACAGGGGTAGGGAATGAGCAGTTCTTC. Its translation: CASSSGTGVGNEQFF.

In this sample, this clonotype turned up many times. V usage is TRBV15 and J usage is TRBJ2-3, with 9 bases matching TRBD2. V trimming: 0 bases; J trimming: 6 bases; junction bases outside the gene matches: 4. This CDR3 comprises 15 residues. Germline V gene lookup returns CDR1 LNHNV and CDR2 YYDKDF (reference sequence). CDR3 bases: TGTGCCACCAGCAGAGAGCGGGGGGGTACGGATACGCAGTATTTT. It is translated as CATSRERGGTDTQYF.

The V call is TRBV27, the J call TRBJ2-1; D is undetermined. Germline CDR1 is MNHEY and CDR2 is SMNVEV (reference sequence). The CDR3 is made up of 14 amino acids. Trimming stripped 6 bases from V and 9 bases from J, with 18 bases between. This CDR3 reads CASRPIEVGGEQFF. In DNA form, the CDR3 reads TGTGCCAGCAGACCGATAGAAGTAGGCGGTGAGCAGTTCTTC.

This clonotype was seen a single time. This chain connects TRBV3-1 to TRBJ2-1; D remains ambiguous. V gave up 8 bases and J gave up 0 bases, with 20 bases separating them. The CDR3 extends over 17 amino acids. CDR1 is LGHDT and CDR2 is YNNKEL in the germline V gene (reference sequence). CDR3 sequence reads: CASCYFSGMSSYNEQFF. The CDR3 bases are TGTGCCAGCTGCTACTTCTCGGGTATGAGCTCCTACAATGAGCAGTTCTTC.

Only a few counts were recorded for this clonotype. The CDR3 sequence: CASSLWGTGKRDEQFF. DNA of the CDR3: TGTGCCAGCAGCTTATGGGGGACAGGGAAGAGGGATGAGCAGTTCTTC. This chain connects TRBV13 to TRBJ2-1, with TRBD1 identical over 9 bases. CDR3 length: 16 amino acids. J was trimmed by 8 bases and V by 2 bases; bases with no gene match: 10. Germline assignment: CDR1 PRHDT and CDR2 FYEKMQ (reference sequence).

This clonotype turned up a few times. The V and J genes are TRBV7-2 and TRBJ2-1; D might be TRBD1 (5 bases). V was cut by 4 bases and J by 10 bases, with 11 bases left in between. The CDR3 totals 12 residues. Germline CDR1 and CDR2: SGHTA and FQGNSA. The CDR3 is CASSSYKGEQFF. CDR3 coding DNA: TGTGCCAGCAGCTCATACAAGGGGGAGCAGTTCTTC. Full variable domain (remainder filled in from reference TRBV7-2 and TRBJ2-1): GAGVSQSPSNKVTEKGKDVELRCDPISGHTALYWYRQSLGQGLEFLIYFQGNSAPDKSGLPSDRFSAERTGGSVSTLTIQRTQQEDSAVYLCASSSYKGEQFFGPGTRLTVL.

This clonotype was counted many times. The chain is built from TRBV29-1 and TRBJ2-7; 10 nucleotides match TRBD2. The CDR3 runs 15 residues. The junction had 5 bases not matched to a gene; V was cut back by 2 bases and J by 1 base. Germline V CDR1 and CDR2: SQVTM, ANQGSEA. The chain's CDR3 is CSVERVAGGSYEQYF. Written as DNA, the CDR3 is TGCAGCGTTGAACGGGTAGCGGGGGGATCCTACGAGCAGTACTTC.

The genes are TRBV2 and TRBJ2-1, with a possible D match to TRBD1 (6 bases). This CDR3 has 13 residues. Germline values: CDR1 SNHLY, CDR2 FYNNEI. V lost 8 bases, J lost 10 bases, and 18 bases lay in between. The CDR3 coding sequence is TGTGCCAGCCACGCGAACACAGGGAAGGAGCAGTTCTTC. Translating gives CASHANTGKEQFF.

CDR3 nucleotides: TGTGCCAGCAGTTACTCGGCAGGGGTCGATACGCAGTATTTT. Encoded protein: CASSYSAGVDTQYF. The J gene is TRBJ2-3, the V gene TRBV6-5; perhaps TRBD1 as D (6 bases). V was trimmed by 0 bases and J by 6 bases, leaving 10 bases between them. Germline V gene lookup returns CDR1 MNHEY and CDR2 SVGAGI. The CDR3 loop spans 14 amino acids.

This clonotype has just a few counts. V is TRBV20-1 and J is TRBJ2-3; 8 bases are shared with TRBD2. After removal of 6 bases from V and 2 bases from J, the junction contained 13 bases not matched to a gene. CDR1 and CDR2 (germline): DFQATT, SNEGSKA (reference sequence). This CDR3 is 16 amino acids long. This CDR3 is CSAKAAIAGITDTQYF. The CDR3 DNA reads as TGCAGTGCAAAAGCGGCGATAGCGGGAATCACAGATACGCAGTATTTT.

Ten or more counts support this clonotype. The V call is TRBV20-1, the J call TRBJ2-5, with D maybe TRBD2 (6 bases). Germline V gives CDR1 DFQATT, CDR2 SNEGSKA (reference sequence). V lost 2 bases and J 4 bases, leaving 17 bases between the germline ends. This CDR3 spans 15 amino acids. The CDR3 protein is CSARPTGGRGETQYF. Written as DNA, the CDR3 is TGCAGTGCTAGACCCACCGGGGGAAGAGGAGAGACCCAGTACTTC.

The chain combines TRBV10-3 with TRBJ2-7; D is ambiguous. Trimming cost V 0 bases and J 0 bases, with 9 bases left between them. Germline assignment: CDR1 ENHRY and CDR2 SYGVKD. This CDR3 region has 15 residues. The CDR3 protein is CAISESGISSYEQYF. The CDR3 nucleotides are TGTGCCATCAGTGAGTCTGGGATCAGCTCCTACGAGCAGTACTTC.

The chain joins TRBV27 to TRBJ2-2; 7 positions match TRBD2. V shed 7 bases, J shed 6 bases, and the junction held 8 bases outside the gene matches. CDR1 MNHEY and CDR2 SMNVEV come from the germline V gene (reference sequence). This CDR3 has 14 residues. The DNA for the CDR3 is TGTGCCAGCAATAAGTGGGAGGGCGCCGGGGAGCTGTTTTTT. It encodes CASNKWEGAGELFF.

This clonotype was observed at least ten times. The chain uses TRBV7-2 and TRBJ2-7, with TRBD2 identical over 8 bases. The CDR3 has 14 amino acids. The germline V gene encodes CDR1 SGHTA and CDR2 FQGNSA. Losses at the gene ends were 5 bases for V and 3 bases for J; bases not matched to a gene: 6. The CDR3 DNA reads TGTGCCAGCAGCGGCGGCGGGGGGCTCTACGAGCAGTACTTC. Translation: CASSGGGGLYEQYF.

This clonotype has ten or more counts. The chain carries TRBV12-3 or TRBV12-4 and TRBJ2-1, with 8 bases that match TRBD1. CDR3 length: 15 residues. V dropped 7 bases and J dropped 4; count of bases not matched to a gene: 9. The CDR3 coding sequence is TGTGCCAGCAAGACCGGGACAGGAAATTACAATGAGCAGTTCTTC. Its translation is CASKTGTGNYNEQFF.

This chain connects TRBV6-1 to TRBJ1-2, with 7 bases fitting TRBD1. The V segment lost 2 bases and the J segment 4 bases; nucleotides outside the gene matches: 7. The CDR3 runs 15 residues. From germline, CDR1 is MNHNS and CDR2 SASEGT. The DNA of the CDR3 is TGTGCCAGCAGTGAACGCCTGACAGGGAGCTATGGCTACACCTTC. It yields the protein CASSERLTGSYGYTF.

There are a few counts of this clonotype. The chain couples TRBV20-1 to TRBJ2-3; TRBD2 aligns across 8 bases. Germline CDR1 DFQATT, CDR2 SNEGSKA (reference sequence). The CDR3 is made up of 15 amino acids. V gave up 0 bases and J gave up 6 bases; unmatched junction bases: 8. This CDR3 is CSARDLAGSMDTQYF. Written as DNA, the CDR3 is TGCAGTGCTAGAGATTTAGCGGGGAGCATGGATACGCAGTATTTT.

This clonotype was seen ten or more times. CDR3 loop: CASTRWREGDNEQFF. CDR3 bases: TGTGCCAGCACCCGATGGCGGGAGGGCGACAATGAGCAGTTCTTC. The chain carries TRBV3-1 and TRBJ2-1, with TRBD2 matching over 9 bases. The junction had 9 bases not matched to a gene; V was cut back by 7 bases and J by 5 bases. The CDR3 runs to 15 residues. CDR1 LGHDT and CDR2 YNNKEL come from the germline V gene (reference sequence).

The V and J genes are TRBV12-3 or TRBV12-4 and TRBJ2-1; D is uncertain. V was clipped by 0 bases and J by 2 bases, with 14 bases between them. This CDR3 region has 17 residues. The CDR3 sequence: CASSLALGELAYNEQFF. In DNA form, the CDR3 reads TGTGCCAGCAGTTTAGCGCTTGGCGAACTTGCCTACAATGAGCAGTTCTTC.

This clonotype was seen a handful of times. The rearrangement uses TRBV11-2 and TRBJ2-3; TRBD1 matches 7 bases. The V gene end was trimmed by 2 bases and the J gene end by 2 bases; junction bases not matched to a gene: 22. Germline CDR1 is SGHAT and CDR2 is FQNNGV. The CDR3 has 21 amino acids. CDR3 DNA sequence: TGTGCCAGCAGCTTATGGTTTTTTGGGGACAGCCAGCCGATTTACACAGATACGCAGTATTTT. Translated: CASSLWFFGDSQPIYTDTQYF.